The text below deals with one T cell receptor beta chain. Its antigen is not yet known. The junction departs from the called germline gene at one end, perhaps through a read error. This sample was taken from a study of blood T cell repertoires in COVID-19 (dated by TCRdb to 2020 to 2022). Regarding the complete study: The collaborator samples originated in the United States, Italy and Spain and spanned the acute and convalescent phases of COVID-19. Where HLA class I and class II types were available, the types were taken from metadata supplied by the sample provider, not from assay-based typing. The prospective study material was composed of cDNA or gDNA derived from T cells, B-cell-depleted T cells, or PBMCs. Nearly every sample came with metadata listing a de-identified subject ID, COVID-19 status, age in years and sex. The repertoires were released in a freely available public database intended as a resource for research on the immune response to SARS-CoV-2. Subjects who had been exposed to COVID-19, were actively infected with it, or had recovered from it provided the deeply sampled blood TCRbeta repertoires that made up the dataset. Samples were obtained from the ongoing ImmuneRACE study (first 160 participants) and from roughly 1,300 subjects provided by 6 global collaborators.

In Seattle, one collaborating source enrolled patients while the infection was active and tracked those patients longitudinally over the course of disease. The collaborating institutions used their own protocols to collect whole blood in K2EDTA tubes. For TCRbeta analysis, collaborator samples were shipped as frozen whole blood, as isolated PBMCs, or as DNA extracted from either sample type. What the research found in general, with its limitations: Clinical and demographic metadata were provided uncurated, with the amount varying by source and participant.

CDR1 SSHAT and CDR2 FNYEAQ are derived from the germline V gene (reference sequence). The CDR3 holds 13 amino acids from the cysteine to the phenylalanine. Only the CDR3 DNA stays, 39 bases, in frame from base 1. TCRbeta CDR3 regions were amplified from genomic DNA using the immunoSEQ Assay, a bias-controlled multiplex PCR. Processing in the source paper ran as follows. Within the assay, amplification of reference gene primers was used to estimate how many nucleated cells each sample contained. Sequence reads were collapsed and filtered to measure the absolute abundance of every unique TCRbeta CDR3 rearrangement. For each sample, productive Simpson clonality was calculated as the square root of Simpson's diversity index across productive rearrangements. TCRdb took this table from immuneACCESS and kept in-frame rearrangements with V and J called. Such tables lack part of the clones; where checked against another copy, unresolved V genes explain under half of the gap, and the rest is unexplained. That table is the source of V, J and clone size, and D and trimming were worked out from the DNA. The sample table records 200,000 to 300,000 clones; approximately 80% of these occur just once. The top ten clonotypes cover around 7.5% of the sample.

Sequences were obtained from peripheral blood. This chain joins TRBV7-7 to TRBJ1-5; TRBD1 is perhaps the D gene, given 6 matching bases. This clonotype was obtained from a woman of 80 years or more with COVID-19, enrolled during active disease. The bases read TGTGCTAGCAGCCTCCTACAGGGCCAGCCCCAGCATTTT. The translation is CASSLLQGQPQHF.